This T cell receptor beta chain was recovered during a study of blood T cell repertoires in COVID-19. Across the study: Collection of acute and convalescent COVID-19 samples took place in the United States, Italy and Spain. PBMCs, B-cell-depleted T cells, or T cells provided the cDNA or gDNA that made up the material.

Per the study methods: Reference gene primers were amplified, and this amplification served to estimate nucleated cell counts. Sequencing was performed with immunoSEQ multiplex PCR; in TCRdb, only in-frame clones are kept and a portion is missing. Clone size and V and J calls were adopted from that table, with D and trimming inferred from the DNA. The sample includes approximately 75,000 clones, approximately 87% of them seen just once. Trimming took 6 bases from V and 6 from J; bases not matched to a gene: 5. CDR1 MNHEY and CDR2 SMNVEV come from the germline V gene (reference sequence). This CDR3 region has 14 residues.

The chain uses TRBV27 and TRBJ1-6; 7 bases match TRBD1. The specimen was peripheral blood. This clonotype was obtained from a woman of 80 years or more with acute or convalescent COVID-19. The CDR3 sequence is CASSRTGVNSPLHF. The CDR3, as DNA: TGTGCCAGCAGCCGGACAGGAGTTAATTCACCCCTCCACTTT.